This is a list of T cell receptor beta chains from one sample in a study of T cells after posttransplantation cyclophosphamide. Sequenced by immunoSEQ multiplex PCR; TCRdb stores in-frame clones only, minus some. Singletons are absent from the sample, which has over 25,000 clones. Sequenced: PBMCs. All receptors derive from a woman aged 25-40 years in good health and a related stem cell transplant donor. CDR3s include the opening cysteine and the closing phenylalanine or tryptophan. D genes are given only for firm matches. Size tells how often a clone was seen (once, few, many) or the class of an expanded clone, and some rows leave it out.

>.|15|TRBJ1-3|many|TRBV4-2
TGTGCCAGCAGCCAAGGGGACACTTCTGGAAACACCATATATTTT
CASSQGDTSGNTIYF
>TRBD1|15|TRBJ1-6|.|TRBV6-5
TGTGCCAGCAGAACAGGGGTTTTGGATAATTCACCCCTCCACTTT
CASRTGVLDNSPLHF
>TRBD1|15|TRBJ1-1|many|TRBV28
TGTGCCAGCAGTTTGTCCGGGACAGTGAACACTGAAGCTTTCTTT
CASSLSGTVNTEAFF
>.|12|TRBJ2-5|.|TRBV5-6
TGTGCCAGCAGCTCCGAAGGGGAGACCCAGTACTTC
CASSSEGETQYF
>TRBD2|17|TRBJ2-2|many|TRBV10-3
TGTGCCATCAGTGAGTCGACGGGGGGTTCGTTCCCCGGGGAGCTGTTTTTT
CAISESTGGSFPGELFF
>TRBD2|18|TRBJ2-5|many|TRBV4-3
TGCGCCAGCAGCACAAACTTAATCACGCGGGGGGGCGTGGAGACCCAGTACTTC
CASSTNLITRGGVETQYF
>TRBD2|15|TRBJ2-4|many|TRBV7-3
TGTGCCAGCAGAGTTAGCGGGGGGGCAGGAAACATTCAGTACTTC
CASRVSGGAGNIQYF
>.|13|TRBJ2-5|few|TRBV5-1
TGCGCCAGCGGAGACCCAGGGGGGGAGACCCAGTACTTC
CASGDPGGETQYF
>.|14|TRBJ2-2|many|TRBV11-3
TGTGCCAGCAGTAAAGTAAGCCCTGGCGGGGAGCTGTTTTTT
CASSKVSPGGELFF
>TRBD1|15|TRBJ1-2|few|TRBV13
TGTGCCAGCAGCCTTACAGGACAGGGCCTCGGTGGCTACACCTTC
CASSLTGQGLGGYTF
>TRBD1|16|TRBJ1-2|many|TRBV19
TGTGCCAGTAGTGTGGTTGGACAGGGGTCCGTCGATGGCTACACCTTC
CASSVVGQGSVDGYTF
>TRBD2|18|TRBJ2-1|many|TRBV14
TGTGCCAGCAGCCAACCGACTAGCGGGGGGGCGGAATACAATGAGCAGTTCTTC
CASSQPTSGGAEYNEQFF
>.|14|TRBJ1-3|many|TRBV10-3
TGTGCCATCAGAGGGGTTTTCTCTGGAAACACCATATATTTT
CAIRGVFSGNTIYF
>TRBD1|16|TRBJ1-4|many|TRBV18
TGTGCCAGCTCACCCTATCGGACAGGGGCTAATGAAAAACTGTTTTTT
CASSPYRTGANEKLFF
>TRBD1|13|TRBJ1-5|few|TRBV6-1
TGTGCCAGCAGTCCCGACAGGGCTCAGCCCCAGCATTTT
CASSPDRAQPQHF
>TRBD2|14|TRBJ2-2|.|TRBV27
TGTGCCAGCAGTCTTAGCGGGGCGTCAGGGGAGCTGTTTTTT
CASSLSGASGELFF
>TRBD1|15|TRBJ1-1|many|TRBV12-3/TRBV12-4
TGTGCCAGCAGTCCCGGACAGGGACAGAACACTGAAGCTTTCTTT
CASSPGQGQNTEAFF